This T cell receptor beta chain was sequenced in a study of OX40 agonist ivuxolimab in advanced cancers. Whole-study context: Patients in the trial were receiving intravenous ivuxolimab every 2 weeks, at doses of 0.01 to 10 mg/kg. Partial responses were observed in three patients, of whom one had hepatocellular carcinoma and two had cutaneous melanoma.

About this clone: Its antigen is undetermined.

Regarding the study as a whole: At 0.1-3.0 mg/kg, partial responders had clonal expansion among the lowest observed.

The CDR3 covers 16 residues. CDR1 is SGHTA and CDR2 is FQGNSA in the germline V gene. With V trimmed by 3 bases and J by 6 bases, 10 bases remained unmatched. Generated by immunoSEQ multiplex PCR, the TCRdb table keeps only in-frame clones and is missing some. The sample consists of 37,000 or so clones, more than 85% of them appearing once. This sequence was found in an adult with an advanced solid tumor such as melanoma, head and neck, liver or kidney cancer. V gene TRBV7-2 combines with J gene TRBJ1-2, with 10 bases fitting TRBD1. Specimen: CD4+ or CD8+ T cells sorted from blood, collected in a trial of the OX40 agonist ivuxolimab. Here the CDR3 DNA reads TGTGCCAGCAGCTTCCAAGACAGGGGGCGCAGGGATGGCTACACCTTC. Amino acids: CASSFQDRGRRDGYTF.